This TCR beta chain was captured in a study of PD-1 blockade in classical Hodgkin lymphoma. Study background: Nivolumab was administered to patients intravenously at 3 mg/kg every 2 weeks.

All trial patients relapsed after autologous stem cell transplantation. Notes on the study in general: Nivolumab initiation under 1 year post-ASCT meant exclusion. In CD4+ cells, TCR diversity went up significantly by C4D1, but in CD8+ cells it did not. The study reported lower baseline TCR diversity in newly diagnosed patients than in healthy donors.

A note on this clone: Its antigen is still unknown.

After removal of 1 base from V and 6 bases from J, the junction contained 8 bases not matched to a gene. The CDR3 is 18 residues long. Germline V lookup: CDR1 LNHNV, CDR2 YYDKDF (reference sequence). Generated by immunoSEQ multiplex PCR, the TCRdb table keeps only in-frame clones and is missing some. This sample has about 37,000 clones, with 76% found just once. This clonotype was obtained from a human donor with classical Hodgkin lymphoma. The sequencing here drew on peripheral blood mononuclear cells (PBMCs), taken before the second cycle of nivolumab. The chain links TRBV15 to TRBJ2-2; 13 bases are a match to TRBD2. This CDR3 is CATSRGDTSGGVPGELFF. As DNA, the CDR3 is TGTGCCACCAGCAGAGGCGATACTAGCGGGGGGGTACCCGGGGAGCTGTTTTTT.